The 23 T cell receptor beta chains presented below share a single source sample, sequenced in a study of cytomegalovirus exposure and HLA in healthy donors. PCR primers comprised 60 Vbeta and 13 Jbeta primers. TCRdb's table, derived via immunoSEQ multiplex PCR, lists solely in-frame clones and lacks some. The sample comprises about 160,000 clones, approximately 78% of which are singletons, and about 0.77% rests with the top ten. The sample comprised PBMCs. These receptors were collected from a woman between 18 and 29 years old in good health and CMV-seronegative.

The V gene is TRBV10-3, the J gene TRBJ2-2; 11 bases align to TRBD2. The CDR3 contains 16 residues. After removal of 5 bases from V and 1 base from J, the junction contained 3 bases not matched to a gene. The germline gives CDR1 ENHRY, CDR2 SYGVKD. In DNA form, the CDR3 reads TGTGCCATCAGTTCAGGACTAGCGGGGAACACCGGGGAGCTGTTTTTT. Protein: CAISSGLAGNTGELFF.

J is TRBJ2-5 and V is TRBV5-4, with 8 bases fitting TRBD1. The CDR3 runs 13 residues. The trim removed 4 bases at V and 2 bases at J, leaving 1 base unmatched. CDR1 is SGHNT and CDR2 is YYREEE in the germline V gene (reference sequence). CDR3 amino acids: CASSHRGQETQYF. As DNA, the CDR3 is TGTGCCAGCAGCCACAGGGGGCAAGAGACCCAGTACTTC.

The CDR3 here is CASSQWGLETQYF. The CDR3 nucleotides are TGTGCCAGCAGCCAATGGGGACTGGAGACCCAGTACTTC. The chain joins TRBV6-1 to TRBJ2-5; D is possibly TRBD2 (6 bases). The germline CDR1 and CDR2 sequences are MNHNS and SASEGT. Between the trimmed V and J ends, which lost 6 bases and 5 bases, there was a span of 13 bases. The CDR3 is 13 amino acids.

This clone occurred a few times. The J gene is TRBJ2-3, the V gene TRBV11-2; 7 bases are a match to TRBD2. Trimming cost V 1 base and J 5 bases; bases outside gene matches: 15. The CDR3 extends over 18 amino acids. The germline V gene has CDR1 SGHAT and CDR2 FQNNGV. The CDR3 DNA follows: TGTGCCAGCAGCTTAGTGTTCTCGGCGGGAGTAGCTGGAGATACGCAGTATTTT. Residues: CASSLVFSAGVAGDTQYF.

The V and J genes are TRBV6-1 and TRBJ1-6, with D maybe TRBD1 (5 bases). This CDR3 region has 15 residues. The V gene's germline CDR1 is MNHNS and CDR2 SASEGT. V was pared by 3 bases and J by 5 bases, with 11 bases between. The DNA of the CDR3 is TGTGCCAGCAGTGAGGGGCCGTTGGATAATTCACCCCTCCACTTT. Amino acids: CASSEGPLDNSPLHF.

The V and J genes are TRBV29-1 and TRBJ2-7, with D possibly being TRBD2 (6 bases). Trimming removed 0 bases at V and 5 bases at J, with 14 bases between. Per germline, CDR1 SQVTM and CDR2 ANQGSEA. The CDR3 extends over 14 amino acids. CDR3 DNA sequence: TGCAGCGTTGAAGACCCCGGGGGTATCGACGAGCAGTACTTC. This sequence encodes CSVEDPGGIDEQYF.

The chain uses TRBV7-9 and TRBJ2-2; 8 nucleotides line up with TRBD1. The V and J ends lost 3 bases and 6 bases, in that order; junction bases with no gene match: 6. The CDR3 runs 15 residues. Germline V gene data show CDR1 as SEHNR and CDR2 as FQNEAQ (reference sequence). As DNA, the CDR3 is TGTGCCAGCAGCTTCTCACAGGGGGTACCCGGGGAGCTGTTTTTT. The encoded protein is CASSFSQGVPGELFF.

The chain couples TRBV5-1 to TRBJ2-7; 7 nucleotides match TRBD2. Germline V lookup: CDR1 SGHRS, CDR2 YFSETQ. The CDR3 sequence is 16 residues long. V gave up 0 bases and J gave up 0 bases; unmatched junction bases: 6. The CDR3 nucleotides read TGCGCCAGCAGCTTGGCCGGGGGAGGGCTCTCCTACGAGCAGTACTTC. Translated: CASSLAGGGLSYEQYF.

V gene TRBV28 combines with J gene TRBJ1-5; 7 bases map to TRBD1. The junction had 7 bases not matched to a gene; V was cut back by 4 bases and J by 7 bases. CDR1 and CDR2 (germline): MDHEN, SYDVKM. The CDR3 extends over 14 amino acids. CDR3 nucleotides: TGTGCCAGCAGTTCGACAGGGAAGGGACAGCCCCAGCATTTT. Its protein product is CASSSTGKGQPQHF.

The chain recombines TRBV18 with TRBJ2-7; TRBD1 aligns across 8 bases. The junction had 5 bases not matched to a gene; V was cut back by 5 bases and J by 2 bases. This CDR3 contains 14 residues. Germline V gene data show CDR1 as KGHSH and CDR2 as LQKENI. The DNA of the CDR3 is TGTGCCAGCTCAGATGGACAGGGTACCTACGAGCAGTACTTC. Protein: CASSDGQGTYEQYF.

The chain recombines TRBV29-1 with TRBJ2-2; the match to TRBD1 covers 10 bases. The CDR3 runs 15 residues. Germline V gene data show CDR1 as SQVTM and CDR2 as ANQGSEA. V lost 5 bases to trimming and J lost 0 bases; unmatched junction nucleotides: 3. The CDR3 loop reads CSVWTGGSNTGELFF. The CDR3 DNA follows: TGCAGCGTTTGGACAGGGGGTTCGAACACCGGGGAGCTGTTTTTT.

This rearrangement joins TRBV14 to TRBJ1-2; 9 nucleotides line up with TRBD1. Germline V gene data show CDR1 as SGHDN and CDR2 as FVKESK. The CDR3 spans 17 residues. After removal of 0 bases from V and 8 bases from J, the junction contained 13 bases not matched to a gene. Here the CDR3 reads CASSQDGTGTGRWGYTF. The CDR3 DNA follows: TGTGCCAGCAGCCAAGATGGGACCGGGACAGGGCGATGGGGCTACACCTTC.

The sample holds one count of this clone. The chain employs TRBV7-9 and TRBJ2-7; 11 bases match TRBD2. V shed 8 bases, J shed 3 bases, and the junction held 9 bases outside the gene matches. Germline-derived CDR1 and CDR2 are SEHNR and FQNEAQ (reference sequence). CDR3 size: 15 residues. The CDR3 region has the DNA TGTGCCAGCTCCCGGGGACTAGCGGAAGTCTACGAGCAGTACTTC. Its protein is CASSRGLAEVYEQYF. The full variable domain, in which reference TRBV7-9 and TRBJ2-7 provide the parts outside the CDR3, is DTGVSQNPRHKITKRGQNVTFRCDPISEHNRLYWYRQTLGQGPEFLTYFQNEAQLEKSRLLSDRFSAERPKGSFSTLEIQRTEQGDSAMYLCASSRGLAEVYEQYFGPGTRLTVT.

The chain employs TRBV6-6 and TRBJ2-6; D not certain. The CDR3 extends over 15 amino acids. Germline V gene data show CDR1 as MNHNY and CDR2 as SVGAGI (reference sequence). With 4 bases removed from V and 0 bases from J, the gap between germline ends came to 7 bases. CDR3 bases: TGTGCCAGCAGTTCACTTGGCTCTGGGGCCAACGTCCTGACTTTC. Its translation: CASSSLGSGANVLTF.

The V and J genes are TRBV27 and TRBJ2-1, with 7 bases lining up with TRBD2. V was clipped by 5 bases and J by 6 bases; unmatched bases: 4. CDR3 length: 13 residues. The germline V gene has CDR1 MNHEY and CDR2 SMNVEV (reference sequence). The DNA of the CDR3 is TGTGCCAGCAGTAGTAGGGAGGGCAATGAGCAGTTCTTC. This gives the protein CASSSREGNEQFF.

This clone was counted a single time. Here the CDR3 reads CASSVGPAGTYEQYF. In nucleotides, the CDR3 is TGTGCCAGCAGCGTAGGCCCAGCGGGAACGTACGAGCAGTACTTC. The rearrangement links TRBV9 to TRBJ2-7, with 7 nucleotides matching TRBD2. V lost 0 bases and J lost 4; bases outside the gene matches: 7. Germline lookup yields CDR1 SGDLS and CDR2 YYNGEE. This CDR3 region has 15 residues.

The CDR3 DNA is TGTGCCAGCAGCTTAGCGGGACCCCTCACAGATACGCAGTATTTT. It translates to CASSLAGPLTDTQYF. The rearrangement links TRBV5-6 to TRBJ2-3; TRBD2 aligns across 7 bases. The CDR3 has 15 residues. CDR1 and CDR2 (germline): SGHDT, YYEEEE. V shed 2 bases and J 2 bases; nucleotides not matched to a gene: 5.

The genes are TRBV19 and TRBJ2-7; tentatively, D is TRBD2 (6 bases). The CDR3 contains 12 residues. Trimming stripped 6 bases from V and 2 bases from J, with 8 bases between. CDR1 LNHDA and CDR2 SQIVND come from the germline V gene (reference sequence). The CDR3 region is CASRGGTYEQYF. CDR3 sequence (DNA): TGTGCCAGTAGGGGGGGTACCTACGAGCAGTACTTC.

The chain joins TRBV6-5 to TRBJ2-3; D gene ambiguous. V dropped 5 bases and J dropped 0 bases, with 12 bases sitting between them. The CDR3 loop spans 15 amino acids. The germline V gene encodes CDR1 MNHEY and CDR2 SVGAGI. In DNA, the CDR3 is TGTGCCAGCAGTCCCCCTTACTCTAGCACAGATACGCAGTATTTT. Residues: CASSPPYSSTDTQYF.

The V and J genes are TRBV19 and TRBJ2-4; TRBD2 matches 8 bases. This CDR3 spans 14 amino acids. Germline CDR1 and CDR2: LNHDA and SQIVND (reference sequence). The J segment lost 8 bases and the V segment lost 7 bases, leaving 10 bases of the junction unmatched. This chain's CDR3 is CASTREGLGDIQYF. The DNA of the CDR3 is TGTGCCAGTACCCGGGAGGGGCTAGGAGACATTCAGTACTTC.

A few counts support this clone. The chain recombines TRBV18 with TRBJ2-7; 9 bases agree with TRBD1. This CDR3 is 14 amino acids long. Per germline, CDR1 KGHSH and CDR2 LQKENI. The V gene end was trimmed by 3 bases and the J gene end by 6 bases; junction bases not matched to a gene: 6. CDR3: CASSPGTGWSEQYF. CDR3 nucleotide sequence: TGTGCCAGCTCACCGGGGACAGGGTGGAGCGAGCAGTACTTC.

This clone was seen a handful of times. The rearrangement uses TRBV5-1 and TRBJ2-1; 12 bases agree with TRBD2. V shed 4 bases and J 5 bases; nucleotides not matched to a gene: 7. Germline V gene data show CDR1 as SGHRS and CDR2 as YFSETQ. The CDR3 totals 16 residues. The CDR3 loop reads CASSPTPSGRDNEQFF. The CDR3 DNA is TGCGCCAGCAGCCCCACTCCTAGCGGGAGGGACAATGAGCAGTTCTTC.

The chain has TRBV11-2 and TRBJ2-1, with 14 bases that match TRBD2. CDR3 length: 16 residues. Losses at the gene ends were 0 bases for V and 10 bases for J; bases not matched to a gene: 5. Germline CDR1 and CDR2: SGHAT and FQNNGV. This CDR3 reads CASSLDFGLAGGEQFF. The CDR3 coding sequence is TGTGCCAGCAGCTTAGATTTCGGACTAGCGGGAGGCGAGCAGTTCTTC.